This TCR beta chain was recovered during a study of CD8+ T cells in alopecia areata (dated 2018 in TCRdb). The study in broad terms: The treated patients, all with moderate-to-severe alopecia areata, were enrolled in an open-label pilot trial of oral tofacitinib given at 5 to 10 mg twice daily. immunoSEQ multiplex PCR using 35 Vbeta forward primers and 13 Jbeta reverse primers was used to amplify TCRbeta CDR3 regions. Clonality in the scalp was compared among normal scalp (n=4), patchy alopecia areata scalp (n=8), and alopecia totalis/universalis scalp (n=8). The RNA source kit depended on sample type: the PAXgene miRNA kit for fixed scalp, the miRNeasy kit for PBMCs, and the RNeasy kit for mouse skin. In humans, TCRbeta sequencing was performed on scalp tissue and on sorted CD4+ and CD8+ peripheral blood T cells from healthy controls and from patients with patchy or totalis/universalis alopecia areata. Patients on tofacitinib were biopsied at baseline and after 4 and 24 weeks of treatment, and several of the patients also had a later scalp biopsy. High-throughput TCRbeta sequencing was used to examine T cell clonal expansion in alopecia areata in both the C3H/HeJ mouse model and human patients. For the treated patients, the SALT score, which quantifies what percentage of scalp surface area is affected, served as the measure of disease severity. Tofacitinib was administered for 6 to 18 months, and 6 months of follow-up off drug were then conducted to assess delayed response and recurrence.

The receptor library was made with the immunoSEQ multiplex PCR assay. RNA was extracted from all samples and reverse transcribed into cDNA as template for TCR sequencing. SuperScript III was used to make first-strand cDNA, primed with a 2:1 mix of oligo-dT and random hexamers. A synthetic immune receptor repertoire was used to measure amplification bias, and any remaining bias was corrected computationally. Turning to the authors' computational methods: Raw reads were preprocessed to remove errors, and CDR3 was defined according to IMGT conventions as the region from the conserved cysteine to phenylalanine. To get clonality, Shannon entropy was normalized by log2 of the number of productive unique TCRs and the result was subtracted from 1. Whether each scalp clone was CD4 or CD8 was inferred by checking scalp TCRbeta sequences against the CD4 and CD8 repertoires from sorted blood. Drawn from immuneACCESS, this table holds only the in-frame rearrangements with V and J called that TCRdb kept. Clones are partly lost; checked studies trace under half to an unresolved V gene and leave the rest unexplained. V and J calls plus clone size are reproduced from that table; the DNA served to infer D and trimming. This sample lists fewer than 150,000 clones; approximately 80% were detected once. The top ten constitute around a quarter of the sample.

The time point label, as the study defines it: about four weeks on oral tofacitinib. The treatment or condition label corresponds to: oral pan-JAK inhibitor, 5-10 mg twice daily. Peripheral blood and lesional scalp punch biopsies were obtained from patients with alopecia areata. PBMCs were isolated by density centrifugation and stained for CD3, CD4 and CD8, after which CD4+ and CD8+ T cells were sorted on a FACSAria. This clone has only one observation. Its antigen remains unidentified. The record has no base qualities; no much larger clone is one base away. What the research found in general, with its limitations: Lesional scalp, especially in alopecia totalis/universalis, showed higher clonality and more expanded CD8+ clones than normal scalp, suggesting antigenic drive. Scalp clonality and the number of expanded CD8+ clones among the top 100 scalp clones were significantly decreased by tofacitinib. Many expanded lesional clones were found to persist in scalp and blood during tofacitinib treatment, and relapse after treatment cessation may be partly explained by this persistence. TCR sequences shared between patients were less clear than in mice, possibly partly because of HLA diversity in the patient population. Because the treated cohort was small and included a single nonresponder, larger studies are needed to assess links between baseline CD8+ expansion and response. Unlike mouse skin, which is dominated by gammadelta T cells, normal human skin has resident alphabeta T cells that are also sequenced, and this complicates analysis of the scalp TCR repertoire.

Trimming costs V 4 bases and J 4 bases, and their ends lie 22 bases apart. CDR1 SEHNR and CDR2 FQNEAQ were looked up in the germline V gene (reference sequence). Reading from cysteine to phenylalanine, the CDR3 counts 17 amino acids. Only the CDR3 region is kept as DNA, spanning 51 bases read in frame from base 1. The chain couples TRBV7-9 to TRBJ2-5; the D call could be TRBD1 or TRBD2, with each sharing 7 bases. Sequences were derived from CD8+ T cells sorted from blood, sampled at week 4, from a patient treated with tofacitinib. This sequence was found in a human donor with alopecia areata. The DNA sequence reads TGTGCCAGCAGCTCGCGCCGCCCAGGGGGGGCAACAGAGACCCAGTACTTC. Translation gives CASSSRRPGGATETQYF.